Listed below are T cell receptor beta chains from one sample, sequenced in a study of T-cell memory formation after mild COVID-19. TCRdb reanalysed the 5' RACE reads using MiXCR and keeps one entry per CDR3 protein. The table shows 85,000 to 130,000 distinct CDR3 sequences, with around 12% occurring only once. Sequences were obtained from PBMCs or a T cell subset sorted from them (not recorded which). All receptors come from an adult woman who had mild COVID-19 (a few samples of this study predate the infection). Cell type and time point are not known. CDR3s include the opening cysteine and the closing phenylalanine or tryptophan.

v_gene,len,j_gene,CDR3aa
TRBV12-3/TRBV12-4,11,TRBJ2-1,CASSPDNEQFF
TRBV12-3/TRBV12-4,12,TRBJ2-7,CASSQGLYEQYF
TRBV9,15,TRBJ2-3,CASSRDRGATDTQYF
TRBV7-9,16,TRBJ2-3,CASSQGEGARTDTQYF
TRBV27,15,TRBJ2-1,CASSPIQRGHNEQFF
TRBV18,16,TRBJ2-5,CASSHRDYEIQETQYF
TRBV6-5,13,TRBJ1-6,CAIGRGWGSPLHF
TRBV12-3/TRBV12-4,17,TRBJ1-3,CASSLLSRPNAGNTIYF
TRBV5-6,15,TRBJ2-7,CASSLATSGAYEQYF
TRBV15,17,TRBJ2-1,CATSRDGGDRDHNEQFF
TRBV7-2,15,TRBJ1-2,CASSLWGGGNYGYTF
TRBV3-1,18,TRBJ2-6,CASSQETIQSSGANVLTF
TRBV15,14,TRBJ2-1,CATSFGTSGNEQFF
TRBV5-1,16,TRBJ2-1,CASRSEVASGYNEQFF
TRBV4-1,14,TRBJ2-3,CASSQLGATDTQYF
TRBV4-1,15,TRBJ2-3,CASSQDPGFTDTQYF
TRBV7-6,15,TRBJ2-3,CASSLGGAVADTQYF
TRBV4-2,16,TRBJ2-1,CASSQDSAILYNEQFF
TRBV7-9,16,TRBJ2-1,CASSLFGGFGRNEQFF
TRBV19,14,TRBJ2-7,CASSIETGAYEQYF